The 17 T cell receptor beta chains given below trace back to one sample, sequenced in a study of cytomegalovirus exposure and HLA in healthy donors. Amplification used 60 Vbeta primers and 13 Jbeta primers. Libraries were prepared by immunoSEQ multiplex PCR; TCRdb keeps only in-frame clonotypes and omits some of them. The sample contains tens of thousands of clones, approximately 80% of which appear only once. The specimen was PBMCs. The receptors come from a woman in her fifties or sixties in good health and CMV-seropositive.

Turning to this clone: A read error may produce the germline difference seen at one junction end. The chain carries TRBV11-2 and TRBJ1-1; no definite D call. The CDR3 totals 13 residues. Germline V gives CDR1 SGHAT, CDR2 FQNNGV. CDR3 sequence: CASSPSGSRGSVF. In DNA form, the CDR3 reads TGTGCCAGCAGCCCTTCGGGCAGTCGAGGGTCTGTCTTT. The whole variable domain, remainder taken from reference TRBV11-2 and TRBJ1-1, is EAGVAQSPRYKIIEKRQSVAFWCNPISGHATLYWYQQILGQGPKLLIQFQNNGVVDDSQLPKDRFSAERLKGVDSTLKIQPAKLEDSAVYLCASSPSGSRGSVFGQGTRLTVV.

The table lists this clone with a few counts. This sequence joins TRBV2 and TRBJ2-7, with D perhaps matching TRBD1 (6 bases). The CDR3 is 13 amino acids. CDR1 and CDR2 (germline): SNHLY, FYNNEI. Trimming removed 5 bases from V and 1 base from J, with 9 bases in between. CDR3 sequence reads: CASSLQGSYEQYV. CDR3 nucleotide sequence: TGTGCCAGCAGTCTACAGGGATCCTACGAGCAGTACGTC.

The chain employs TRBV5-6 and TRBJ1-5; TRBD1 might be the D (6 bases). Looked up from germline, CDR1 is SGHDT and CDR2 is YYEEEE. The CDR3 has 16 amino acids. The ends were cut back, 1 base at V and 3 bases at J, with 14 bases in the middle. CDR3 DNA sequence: TGTGCCAGCAGCTTGAAAGCTCAGGGGTTCAATCAGCCCCAGCATTTT. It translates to CASSLKAQGFNQPQHF.

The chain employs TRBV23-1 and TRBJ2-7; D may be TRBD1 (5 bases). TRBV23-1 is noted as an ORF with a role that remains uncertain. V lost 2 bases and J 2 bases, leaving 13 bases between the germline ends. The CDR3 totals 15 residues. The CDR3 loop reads CASSQVAGLPYEQYV. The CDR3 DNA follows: TGCGCCAGCAGTCAAGTGGCAGGGCTTCCCTACGAGCAGTACGTC.

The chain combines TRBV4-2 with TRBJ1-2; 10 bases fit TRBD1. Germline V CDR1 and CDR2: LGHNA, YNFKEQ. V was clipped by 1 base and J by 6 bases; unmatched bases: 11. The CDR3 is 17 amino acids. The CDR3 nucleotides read TGTGCCAGCAGCCAAGGGGATACGGGACAGGGGATGAATGGCTACACCTTC. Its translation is CASSQGDTGQGMNGYTF.

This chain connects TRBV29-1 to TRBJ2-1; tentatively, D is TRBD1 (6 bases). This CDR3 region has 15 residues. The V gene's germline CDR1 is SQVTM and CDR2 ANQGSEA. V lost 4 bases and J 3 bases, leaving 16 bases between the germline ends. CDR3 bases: TGCAGCGTTGTGGGGGACATCCGGGGCTACAATGAGCAGTTCTTC. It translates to CSVVGDIRGYNEQFF.

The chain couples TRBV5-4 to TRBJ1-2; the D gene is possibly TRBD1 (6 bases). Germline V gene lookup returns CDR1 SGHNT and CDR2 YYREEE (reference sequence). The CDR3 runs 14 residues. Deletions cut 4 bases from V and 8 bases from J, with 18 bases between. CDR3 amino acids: CASSEGFGQGGYTF. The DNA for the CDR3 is TGTGCCAGCAGCGAAGGTTTTGGGCAGGGGGGCTACACCTTC. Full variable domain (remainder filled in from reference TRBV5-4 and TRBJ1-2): ETGVTQSPTHLIKTRGQQVTLRCSSQSGHNTVSWYQQALGQGPQFIFQYYREEENGRGNFPPRFSGLQFPNYSSELNVNALELDDSALYLCASSEGFGQGGYTFGSGTRLTVV.

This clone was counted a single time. In DNA, the CDR3 is TGCAGCGTTGGTGGAGGCCTCTCCTACGAGCAGTACTTC. Protein: CSVGGGLSYEQYF. This chain uses TRBV29-1 with TRBJ2-7; D is possibly TRBD2 (5 bases). V was trimmed by 4 bases and J by 0 bases, leaving 10 bases between them. This CDR3 has 13 residues. Germline V gene sequence: CDR1 SQVTM, CDR2 ANQGSEA.

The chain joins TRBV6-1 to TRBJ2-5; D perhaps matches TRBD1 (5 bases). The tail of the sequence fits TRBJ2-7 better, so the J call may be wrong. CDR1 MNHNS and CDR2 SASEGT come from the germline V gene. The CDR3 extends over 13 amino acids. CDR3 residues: CASSALQDREQYF. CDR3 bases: TGTGCCAGCAGTGCGCTACAGGATCGCGAGCAGTACTTC.

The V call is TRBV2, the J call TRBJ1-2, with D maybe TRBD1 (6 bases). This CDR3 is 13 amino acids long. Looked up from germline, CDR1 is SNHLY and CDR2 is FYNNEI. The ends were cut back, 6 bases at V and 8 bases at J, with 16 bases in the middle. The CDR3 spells CASSRDIVRGYTF. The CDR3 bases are TGTGCCAGCAGCCGGGACATCGTCCGGGGCTACACCTTC.

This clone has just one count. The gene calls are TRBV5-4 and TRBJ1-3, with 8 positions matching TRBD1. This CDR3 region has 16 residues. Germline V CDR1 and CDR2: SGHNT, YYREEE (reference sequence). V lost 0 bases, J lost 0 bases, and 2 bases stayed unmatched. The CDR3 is CASSLVGQGSGNTIYF. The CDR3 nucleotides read TGTGCCAGCAGCTTGGTAGGACAGGGCTCTGGAAACACCATATATTTT.

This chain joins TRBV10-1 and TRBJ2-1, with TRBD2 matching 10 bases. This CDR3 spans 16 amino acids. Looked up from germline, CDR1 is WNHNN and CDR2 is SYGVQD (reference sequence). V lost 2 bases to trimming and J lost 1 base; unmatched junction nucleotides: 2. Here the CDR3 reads CASSEDSGGSYNEQFF. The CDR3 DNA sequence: TGCGCCAGCAGTGAGGATAGCGGGGGGTCCTACAATGAGCAGTTCTTC.

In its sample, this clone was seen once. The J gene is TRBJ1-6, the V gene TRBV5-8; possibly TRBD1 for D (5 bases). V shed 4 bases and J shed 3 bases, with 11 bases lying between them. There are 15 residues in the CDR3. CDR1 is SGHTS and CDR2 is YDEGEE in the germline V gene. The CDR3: CASSPRGGYNSPLHF. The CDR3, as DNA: TGTGCCAGCAGCCCCCGGGGGGGCTATAATTCACCCCTCCACTTT.

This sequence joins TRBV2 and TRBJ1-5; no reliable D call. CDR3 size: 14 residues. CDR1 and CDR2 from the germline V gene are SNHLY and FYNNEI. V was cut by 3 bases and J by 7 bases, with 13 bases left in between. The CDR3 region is CASSESWARQPQHF. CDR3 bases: TGTGCCAGCAGTGAGTCATGGGCACGGCAGCCCCAGCATTTT.

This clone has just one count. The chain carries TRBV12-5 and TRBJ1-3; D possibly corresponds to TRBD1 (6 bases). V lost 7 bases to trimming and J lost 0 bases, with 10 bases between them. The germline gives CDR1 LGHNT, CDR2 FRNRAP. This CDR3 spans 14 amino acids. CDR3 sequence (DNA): TGTGCTAGTGCTTCAGGGGTCTCTGGAAACACCATATATTTT. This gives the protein CASASGVSGNTIYF.

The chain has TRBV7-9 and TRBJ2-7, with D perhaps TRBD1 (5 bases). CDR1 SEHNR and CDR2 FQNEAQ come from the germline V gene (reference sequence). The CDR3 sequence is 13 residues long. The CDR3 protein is CSSSQLQGGEQYV. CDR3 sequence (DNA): TGTTCCAGCAGCCAACTCCAGGGCGGCGAGCAGTACGTC.

The CDR3 coding sequence is TGTGCCAGCAGCTTAGTGGGGGGTGGAGGTTATGGCTACACCTTC. Translating it yields CASSLVGGGGYGYTF. The chain joins TRBV7-2 to TRBJ1-2, with D maybe TRBD1 (5 bases). CDR1 is SGHTA and CDR2 is FQGNSA in the germline V gene. The CDR3 contains 15 residues. Deletions cut 1 base from V and 5 bases from J, with 14 bases between.